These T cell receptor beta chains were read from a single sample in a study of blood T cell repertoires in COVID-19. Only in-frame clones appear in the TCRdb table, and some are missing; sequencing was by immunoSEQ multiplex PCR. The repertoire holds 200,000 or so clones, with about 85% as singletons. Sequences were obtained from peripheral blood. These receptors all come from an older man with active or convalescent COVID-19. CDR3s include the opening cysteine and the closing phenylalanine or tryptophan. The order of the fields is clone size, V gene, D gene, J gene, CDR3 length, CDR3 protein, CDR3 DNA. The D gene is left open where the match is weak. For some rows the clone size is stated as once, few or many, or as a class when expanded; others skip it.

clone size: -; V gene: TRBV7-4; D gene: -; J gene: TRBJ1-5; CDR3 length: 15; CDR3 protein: CASSLETYSNQPQHF; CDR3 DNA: TGTGCCAGCAGCTTAGAAACTTATAGCAATCAGCCCCAGCATTTT
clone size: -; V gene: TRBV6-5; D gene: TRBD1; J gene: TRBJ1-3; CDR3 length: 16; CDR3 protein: CASSYRQGVGGNTIYF; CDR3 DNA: TGTGCCAGCAGTTACAGACAGGGGGTTGGAGGAAACACCATATATTTT
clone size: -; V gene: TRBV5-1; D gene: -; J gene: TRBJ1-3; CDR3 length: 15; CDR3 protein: CASSLSPSSGNTIYF; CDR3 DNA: TGCGCCAGCAGCTTGTCTCCCAGCTCTGGAAACACCATATATTTT
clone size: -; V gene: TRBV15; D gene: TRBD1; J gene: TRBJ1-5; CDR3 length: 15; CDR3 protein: CATSIRDRGLQPQHF; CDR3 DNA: TGTGCCACCAGCATTCGCGACAGGGGTCTTCAGCCCCAGCATTTT
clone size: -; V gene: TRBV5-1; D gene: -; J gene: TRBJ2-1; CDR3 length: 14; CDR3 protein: CASSLGQTYNEQFF; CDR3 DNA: TGCGCCAGCAGCTTGGGGCAGACATACAATGAGCAGTTCTTC
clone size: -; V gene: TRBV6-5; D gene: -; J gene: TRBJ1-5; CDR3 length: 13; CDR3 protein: CASSWQGVQPQHF; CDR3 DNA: TGTGCCAGCAGTTGGCAGGGCGTGCAGCCCCAGCATTTT
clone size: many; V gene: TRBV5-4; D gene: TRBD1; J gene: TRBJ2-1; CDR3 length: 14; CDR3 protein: CASSLGQGYNEQFF; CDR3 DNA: TGTGCCAGCAGCTTGGGACAGGGGTACAATGAGCAGTTCTTC
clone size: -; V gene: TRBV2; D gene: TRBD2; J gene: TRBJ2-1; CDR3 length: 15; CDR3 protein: CASSEAGGSTREQFF; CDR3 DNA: TGTGCCAGCAGCGAAGCGGGGGGATCCACAAGAGAGCAGTTCTTC
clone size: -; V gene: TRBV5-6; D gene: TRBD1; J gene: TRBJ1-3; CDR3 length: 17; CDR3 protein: CASSLVRQGTAGNTIYF; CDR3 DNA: TGTGCCAGCAGCTTGGTTCGACAGGGAACAGCTGGAAACACCATATATTTT
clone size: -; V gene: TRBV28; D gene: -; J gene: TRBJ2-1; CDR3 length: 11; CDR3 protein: CASSPLNEQFF; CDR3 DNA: TGTGCCAGCAGTCCCCTTAATGAGCAGTTCTTC
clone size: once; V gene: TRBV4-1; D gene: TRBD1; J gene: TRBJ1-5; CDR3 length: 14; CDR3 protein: CASSQAGGGQPQHF; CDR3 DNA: TGCGCCAGCAGCCAAGCAGGGGGTGGTCAGCCCCAGCATTTT
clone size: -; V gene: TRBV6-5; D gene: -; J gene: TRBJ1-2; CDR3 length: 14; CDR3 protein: CASSYSRGNYGYTF; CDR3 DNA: TGTGCCAGCAGTTACTCGCGGGGAAACTATGGCTACACCTTC
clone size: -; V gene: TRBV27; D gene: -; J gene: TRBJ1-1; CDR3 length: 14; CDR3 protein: CASSPDQGWAEAFF; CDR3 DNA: TGTGCCAGCAGCCCAGATCAGGGATGGGCTGAAGCTTTCTTT
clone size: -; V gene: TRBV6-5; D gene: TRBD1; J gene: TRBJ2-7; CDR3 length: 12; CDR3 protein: CASMGQGYEQYF; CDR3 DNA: TGTGCCAGCATGGGACAGGGCTACGAGCAGTACTTC
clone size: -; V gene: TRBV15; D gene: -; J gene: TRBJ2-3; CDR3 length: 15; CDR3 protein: CATSRDQDRQHEQYF; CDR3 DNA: TGTGCCACCAGCAGAGATCAAGATCGACAGCACGAGCAGTATTTT
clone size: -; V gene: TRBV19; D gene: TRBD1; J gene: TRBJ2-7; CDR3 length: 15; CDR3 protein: CASSPPGTAIYEQYF; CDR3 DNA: TGTGCCAGTAGCCCCCCGGGGACAGCGATCTACGAGCAGTACTTC
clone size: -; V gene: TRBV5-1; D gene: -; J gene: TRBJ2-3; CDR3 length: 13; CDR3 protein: CASRRSTSDTQYF; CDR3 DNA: TGCGCCAGCAGGAGGTCAACCTCAGATACGCAGTATTTT
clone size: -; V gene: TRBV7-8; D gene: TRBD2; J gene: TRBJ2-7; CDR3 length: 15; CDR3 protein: CASSENAGGTYEQYF; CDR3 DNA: TGTGCCAGCAGCGAGAATGCGGGAGGGACCTACGAGCAGTACTTC
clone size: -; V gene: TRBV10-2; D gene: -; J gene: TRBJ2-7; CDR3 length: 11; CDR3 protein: CASSGPREQYF; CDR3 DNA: TGCGCCAGCAGTGGCCCCCGGGAGCAGTACTTC